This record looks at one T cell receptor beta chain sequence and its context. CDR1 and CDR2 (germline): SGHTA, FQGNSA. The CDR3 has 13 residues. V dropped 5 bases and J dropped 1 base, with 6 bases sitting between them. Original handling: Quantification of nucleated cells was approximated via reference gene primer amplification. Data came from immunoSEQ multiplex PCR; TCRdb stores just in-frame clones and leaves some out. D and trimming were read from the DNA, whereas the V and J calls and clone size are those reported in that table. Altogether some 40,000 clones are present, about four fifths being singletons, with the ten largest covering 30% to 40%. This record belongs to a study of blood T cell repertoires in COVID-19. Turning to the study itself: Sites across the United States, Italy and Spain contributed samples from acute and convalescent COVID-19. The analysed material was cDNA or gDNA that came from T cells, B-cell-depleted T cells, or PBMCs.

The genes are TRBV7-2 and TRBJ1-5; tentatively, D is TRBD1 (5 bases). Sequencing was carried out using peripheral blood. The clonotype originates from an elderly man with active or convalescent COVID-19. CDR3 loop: CASSRQSNQPQHF. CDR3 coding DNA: TGTGCCAGCAGCCGACAGAGCAATCAGCCCCAGCATTTT. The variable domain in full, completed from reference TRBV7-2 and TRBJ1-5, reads GAGVSQSPSNKVTEKGKDVELRCDPISGHTALYWYRQSLGQGLEFLIYFQGNSAPDKSGLPSDRFSAERTGGSVSTLTIQRTQQEDSAVYLCASSRQSNQPQHFGDGTRLSIL.